The sequence of this T cell receptor (beta chain) was determined in a study of T cell repertoires in cytomegalovirus infection. Study context: Recently identified HLA-C-restricted CMV epitopes and well-studied HLA-B-restricted CMV epitopes were used by the study. TCR beta signatures that were public indicated CMV infection and matching HLA type.

To note about this clonotype: Its matching antigen is unknown.

Trimming removed 2 bases at V and 0 bases at J, with 8 bases between. The germline CDR1 and CDR2 sequences are MGHRA and YSYEKL. CDR3 length: 15 residues. MiXCR, applied by TCRdb to the reads, yields one record per CDR3 protein. The sample records 200,000 or so distinct CDR3 sequences, 35% to 45% being singletons. Study findings and constraints: The response measured ex vivo was dominated by TCR beta clonotypes (HLA-C-restricted and CMV-specific). Based on cumulative public TCR beta family frequency, carriers of CMV plus the relevant HLA were identified.

The source was CD8+ T cells from cultured PBMCs, collected from culture after CMV antigen stimulation. This rearrangement joins TRBV4-1 to TRBJ2-4; D is uncertain. The source is a human donor in good health (CMV status not recorded). Some clones in this sample may be carry-over from other donors' samples. The CDR3 loop reads CASSQSPIAKNIQYF. CDR3 in DNA: TGCGCCAGCAGCCAATCCCCCATAGCCAAAAACATTCAGTACTTC.